One and the same sample provided the 20 T cell receptor beta chains below, sequenced in a study of T-cell memory formation after mild COVID-19. One entry per CDR3 protein, called by TCRdb with MiXCR from the 5' RACE reads. The table lists about 160,000 distinct CDR3 sequences, 25% to 40% of them singletons. Sequenced material: PBMCs or a T cell subset sorted from them (not recorded which). These receptors were collected from an adult woman who had mild COVID-19 (a few samples of this study predate the infection). Cell type and time point are not known.

The CDR3 region is CASSQVGTGANVLTF. DNA for the CDR3: TGCGCCAGCAGCCAAGTCGGGACAGGGGCCAACGTCCTGACTTTC. The chain has TRBV4-1 and TRBJ2-6, with D possibly being TRBD1 (6 bases). V lost 1 base and J 4 bases, leaving 8 bases between the germline ends. CDR3 length equals 15 residues. Germline-derived CDR1 and CDR2 are MGHRA and YSYEKL.

This clonotype was seen a few times. The rearrangement uses TRBV4-1 and TRBJ1-5; TRBD1 aligns across 8 bases. This CDR3 is built from 16 residues. Germline assignment: CDR1 MGHRA and CDR2 YSYEKL. The V segment lost 0 bases and the J segment 8 bases; nucleotides outside the gene matches: 9. The CDR3 region is CASSQEGARGLEPQHF. Here the CDR3 DNA reads TGCGCCAGCAGCCAAGAGGGGGCCAGGGGGCTTGAGCCCCAGCATTTT.

The CDR3 nucleotides read TGCGCCAGCAGCCAAGATCTAGGTCGAGGAGAGACCCAGTACTTC. It specifies CASSQDLGRGETQYF. This sequence joins TRBV4-3 and TRBJ2-5, with D hard to call. V shed 0 bases and J shed 4 bases, with 12 bases lying between them. CDR3 length: 15 amino acids. Per germline, CDR1 LGHNA and CDR2 YSLEER.

The chain combines TRBV5-1 with TRBJ1-1; 7 nucleotides align to TRBD1. V was pared by 1 base and J by 7 bases, with 10 bases of the junction left unmatched. There are 15 residues in the CDR3. The germline V gene encodes CDR1 SGHRS and CDR2 YFSETQ. The DNA for the CDR3 is TGCGCCAGCAGCTTGCTTGGAGGGGGCGCTTATGAAGCTTTCTTT. Its protein is CASSLLGGGAYEAFF.

The gene calls are TRBV6-5 and TRBJ1-5, with TRBD1 identical over 7 bases. The length of the CDR3 is 15 residues. Germline CDR1 and CDR2: MNHEY and SVGAGI. Unmatched junction bases numbered 5, after V lost 4 bases and J lost 2 bases. The CDR3 sequence: CASSWPGGGNQPQHF. CDR3 nucleotides: TGTGCCAGCAGTTGGCCAGGGGGAGGCAATCAGCCCCAGCATTTT.

The V and J genes are TRBV7-9 and TRBJ1-1; TRBD1 matches at 11 bases. Trimming removed 10 bases from V and 3 bases from J; junction bases left unmatched: 10. Per germline, CDR1 SEHNR and CDR2 FQNEAQ (reference sequence). This CDR3 contains 15 residues. CDR3: CANRAPGQGDTEAFF. DNA of the CDR3: TGTGCCAACCGGGCCCCGGGACAGGGGGACACTGAAGCTTTCTTT.

The gene calls are TRBV29-1 and TRBJ1-1; D unclear. Trimming took off 3 bases at V and 3 bases at J, with 17 bases between the two ends. Germline CDR1 is SQVTM and CDR2 is ANQGSEA. The CDR3 spans 15 residues. CDR3 nucleotide sequence: TGCAGCGTTGATGGTGGCGCTGGGGTACACACTGAAGCTTTCTTT. This sequence encodes CSVDGGAGVHTEAFF.

The chain carries TRBV2 and TRBJ1-2, with D possibly TRBD1 on 5 matching bases. The CDR3 has 15 amino acids. The germline V and J ends were trimmed by 6 bases and 4 bases, with 18 bases remaining between them. Per the germline V gene, CDR1 is SNHLY and CDR2 is FYNNEI. The CDR3 is CASRGHSNRTYGYTF. DNA for the CDR3: TGTGCCAGCAGGGGGCACTCCAACCGGACCTATGGCTACACCTTC.

This chain uses TRBV12-3 or TRBV12-4 with TRBJ2-6, with D perhaps TRBD1 (5 bases). This CDR3 region has 16 residues. V was clipped by 3 bases and J by 4 bases, with 13 bases between them. For the CDR3, the DNA is TGTGCCAGCAGTTTTCAAGGGGCTCAAGGGGCCAACGTCCTGACTTTC. Its protein product is CASSFQGAQGANVLTF.

The sample holds a few counts of this clonotype. The rearrangement links TRBV19 to TRBJ2-2, with D possibly being TRBD1 (6 bases). Germline V CDR1 and CDR2: LNHDA, SQIVND (reference sequence). The CDR3 consists of 15 residues. The ends were cut back, 7 bases at V and 0 bases at J, with 12 bases in the middle. The CDR3 sequence: CASTPGHPNTGELFF. The DNA of the CDR3 is TGTGCCAGTACCCCGGGACACCCGAACACCGGGGAGCTGTTTTTT.

This clonotype was detected only a few times. V is TRBV6-4 and J is TRBJ2-1; D is ambiguous. CDR1 and CDR2 (germline): MRHNA, SNTAGT. There are 15 residues in the CDR3. V was pared by 0 bases and J by 0 bases, with 6 bases between. CDR3: CASSDSRSSYNEQFF. The CDR3 DNA follows: TGTGCCAGCAGTGACTCGAGGAGCTCCTACAATGAGCAGTTCTTC.

This chain joins TRBV5-4 and TRBJ2-4, with a tentative D call TRBD2 (5 bases). This CDR3 spans 17 amino acids. The germline V and J ends were trimmed by 0 bases and 0 bases, with 13 bases remaining between them. CDR1 and CDR2 from the germline V gene are SGHNT and YYREEE (reference sequence). The CDR3 here is CASSLAAGSLAKNIQYF. The CDR3 nucleotides read TGTGCCAGCAGCTTGGCCGCGGGCAGCTTAGCCAAAAACATTCAGTACTTC.

The chain recombines TRBV5-1 with TRBJ2-5; 8 nucleotides line up with TRBD1. The CDR3 runs to 14 residues. Germline CDR1 is SGHRS and CDR2 is YFSETQ. Trimming took 2 bases from V and 5 from J; bases not matched to a gene: 5. The DNA of the CDR3 is TGCGCCAGCAGCTTAGCAGGGGGCGAGGAGACCCAGTACTTC. This translates into CASSLAGGEETQYF.

The table lists this clonotype with a few counts. J is TRBJ2-7 and V is TRBV19; 9 bases map to TRBD1. The CDR3 spans 13 residues. Trimming removed 4 bases from V and 3 bases from J; junction bases left unmatched: 1. Germline V lookup: CDR1 LNHDA, CDR2 SQIVND (reference sequence). CDR3 nucleotides: TGTGCCAGTAGTACGGGACAGGGCTACGAGCAGTACTTC. Translating gives CASSTGQGYEQYF. Full variable domain (outside the CDR3, taken from reference TRBV19 and TRBJ2-7): DGGITQSPKYLFRKEGQNVTLSCEQNLNHDAMYWYRQDPGQGLRLIYYSQIVNDFQKGDIAEGYSVSREKKESFPLTVTSAQKNPTAFYLCASSTGQGYEQYFGPGTRLTVT.

The V and J genes are TRBV20-1 and TRBJ2-3, with D hard to call. The CDR3 has 12 residues. V was pared by 2 bases and J by 3 bases, with 6 bases between. The germline V gene encodes CDR1 DFQATT and CDR2 SNEGSKA (reference sequence). The CDR3 loop is CSARPGTDTQYF. The CDR3 nucleotides read TGCAGTGCTAGACCCGGAACAGATACGCAGTATTTT.

This chain uses TRBV21-1 with TRBJ2-1; TRBD1, as called in the table, went unchecked against the DNA. TRBV21-1 is assigned pseudogene status. The CDR3 spans 16 residues. CDR3 loop: CASSKGGRGPFDEQFF. The CDR3 nucleotides are TGTGCCAGCAGCAAAGGGGGCAGGGGGCCCTTTGATGAGCAGTTCTTC.

The V gene is TRBV7-9, the J gene TRBJ2-5; tentative D call: TRBD2 (5 bases). The CDR3 runs to 14 residues. Looked up from germline, CDR1 is SEHNR and CDR2 is FQNEAQ (reference sequence). The V end lost 1 base, the J end lost 5 bases, and 11 bases lay between the germline ends. CDR3 coding DNA: TGTGCCAGCAGCTTAGGCCCCGGGATGGAGACCCAGTACTTC. Translated: CASSLGPGMETQYF.

The rearrangement links TRBV20-1 to TRBJ2-3; 7 nucleotides line up with TRBD1. Germline V CDR1 and CDR2: DFQATT, SNEGSKA (reference sequence). J was trimmed by 5 bases and V by 1 base; bases with no gene match: 15. This CDR3 spans 17 amino acids. CDR3 protein: CSARVLRQGLREDTQYF. The CDR3 nucleotides are TGCAGTGCTAGAGTATTAAGACAGGGCCTTCGGGAAGATACGCAGTATTTT.

The chain is built from TRBV20-1 and TRBJ2-3; D might be TRBD2 (6 bases). This CDR3 has 14 amino acids. The germline V gene has CDR1 DFQATT and CDR2 SNEGSKA (reference sequence). With 1 base removed from V and 4 bases from J, the gap between germline ends came to 12 bases. CDR3 sequence reads: CSARAGTLADTQYF. The CDR3 coding sequence is TGCAGTGCTAGAGCCGGGACTCTCGCAGATACGCAGTATTTT.

There are a few counts of this clonotype. This rearrangement joins TRBV18 to TRBJ2-1; D is unresolved. V lost 1 base to trimming and J lost 5 bases, with 6 bases between them. From germline, CDR1 is KGHSH and CDR2 LQKENI. The CDR3 spans 13 residues. The CDR3 reads CASSPLGNNEQFF. The CDR3 DNA reads TGTGCCAGCTCACCACTGGGGAACAATGAGCAGTTCTTC. The full variable domain, with the rest looked up from reference TRBV18 and TRBJ2-1, is NAGVMQNPRHLVRRRGQEARLRCSPMKGHSHVYWYRQLPEEGLKFMVYLQKENIIDESGMPKERFSAEFPKEGPSILRIQQVVRGDSAAYFCASSPLGNNEQFFGPGTRLTVL.